The source of this TCR beta chain is a study of blood T cell repertoires in COVID-19. About the research overall: PBMCs, B-cell-depleted T cells, or T cells provided the cDNA or gDNA that made up the material.

The method was immunoSEQ multiplex PCR; TCRdb's version includes in-frame clones alone and lacks a portion of them. This sample has approximately 390,000 clones, with around nine tenths found just once. Recovered Cohort 3 donors showed two negative PCRs, clearance, or symptom resolution. This clonotype originated in a woman aged 45 to 65 who had recovered from COVID-19. The sample was PBMCs or T cells enriched from blood (not recorded which).

CDR3 nucleotides: TGCAGCGTTGATCCCCAGGGGGGCCTGAACACTGAAGCTTTCTTT. It is translated as CSVDPQGGLNTEAFF. The chain uses TRBV29-1 and TRBJ1-1, with TRBD1 identical over 7 bases. The J segment lost 0 bases and the V segment lost 3 bases, leaving 7 bases of the junction unmatched. From germline, CDR1 is SQVTM and CDR2 ANQGSEA. The CDR3 is made up of 15 amino acids.